This TCR beta chain emerged from a study of shared clonotypes between healthy human individuals (dated by TCRdb to 2018 to 2021). The study in broad terms: The cohort comprised a couple of women and three men aged 18 to 49 years. To estimate repertoire size and how much clonotypes are shared between individuals, the study performed deep sequencing of blood TCR repertoires from about five healthy adults. Different laboratories and diverse techniques were used to prepare libraries and sequence TCR repertoires, to increase sequencing depth and limit assay-specific biases. Leukapheresis yielded between about 0.85 and 9.5 billion PBMCs per donor.

The study at large found these results: The genetic and exposure-history diversity represented was limited by the small number of donors. Based on pairwise subsampling, the degree of clonotype sharing among donors was expected to be affected by sequencing depth. Sampling was limited to blood, and TCR repertoires in tissue likely differ from TCR repertoires in blood.

This clone was observed a few times. No cognate antigen has been identified for it. No base quality information exists; no much larger clone differs at one position. CDR1 SNHLY and CDR2 FYNNEI are derived from the germline V gene. Taken from cysteine to phenylalanine, the CDR3 has 17 residues. CDR3 DNA is the only sequence kept; it has 51 bases, read in frame from the first base. Ends trimmed: V by 4 bases, J by 1 base; bases unmatched to a gene: 9. Donors were healthy HIV-negative adults with no recently reported acute infections or vaccinations. All donors were Caucasian adults living in Nashville, Tennessee, USA. In the unsorted samples, 70 million to 95 million PBMCs were counted, and genomic DNA was extracted using the QIAamp DNA Blood Mini kit. Blood was collected by leukapheresis, and PBMCs were isolated by Ficoll-Histopaque density gradient centrifugation and then cryopreserved in liquid nitrogen vapor phase.

TCR CDR3 regions were amplified from genomic DNA by multiplex PCR using the deep immunoSEQ assay. For each cell subset, the extracted genomic DNA was distributed evenly across all wells of several immunoSEQ 96-well plates, and each plate served as one replicate. For unsorted PBMC, around 330 ng genomic DNA, equal to 30,000 or so T cell genomes, was loaded into each replicate PCR. Unsorted PBMC genomic DNA was sequenced across ten immunoSEQ deep assay plates. Purified libraries were measured with a Qubit 3.0 fluorometer, size-checked on a Bioanalyzer 2100, and measured again with the KAPA Library Quantification kit. Each immunoSEQ 96-well plate was sequenced on its own single-read 150-cycle Illumina NextSeq 550 flow cell. The authors' analysis ran thus. Because the immunoSEQ output included only junctional sequences and no quality scores, the filtering could not be the same as the filtering used for full-length reads. Sequences were annotated with PyIR, a Python wrapper for IgBLAST v1.9, and V/J genes and CDR3 were assigned using IMGT germline references. Reads were filtered out if the reads had weak V/J assignments (E-value above 1e-6), no CDR3, stop codons, out-of-frame junctions, or ambiguous translated residues. V3J clonotypes were defined as sequences sharing the same inferred V gene, J gene, and CDR3 amino acid sequence. The percentage overlap between two repertoires was calculated by dividing the number of shared unique clonotypes by the size of the smaller repertoire. RTK rarefaction, the Chao1 estimator, and Recon v2.1 estimates of unobserved clonotypes were used to assess repertoire richness. The table comes from immuneACCESS by way of TCRdb, which keeps in-frame sequences with V and J called. Part of the clones is missing from these tables; in studies checked, under half for an unresolved V gene and the rest for unknown reasons. From that table come the V and J calls and clone size; the DNA was used to work out D and trimming. The sample table records some 500,000 clones; 60% to 80% of these occur just once. 12% of the sample is in the top ten clones.

The TCR originated in a woman aged 40-49 years in good health. Some clones in this sample may be carry-over from other donors' samples. The V and J segments used are TRBV2 and TRBJ1-5; the central 8 bases match TRBD1. The sequenced sample was PBMCs. The bases read TGTGCCAGCAGTGTAGAAGGACAGGGTATGAGCAATCAGCCCCAGCATTTT. This is translated as CASSVEGQGMSNQPQHF.